This passage covers 21 T cell receptor beta chains from one sample sequenced in a study of blood T cells in healthy people across ages (dated by TCRdb to about 2015). The library was produced with 5' RACE. The reads were generated on an Illumina HiSeq 2500. The second PCR ran for about 6 to 12 cycles and used a J-beta primer mix along with a sample-barcoded 5' primer. The raw public data were reprocessed by TCRdb itself: fastp quality trimming at Q25, MiXCR clonotype calling, in-frame beta chains only. One record per CDR3 amino acid sequence lists the most common genes and DNA. The sample table holds approximately 400,000 distinct CDR3 sequences, of which about 52% were seen once. Approximately 51% of the sample is held by the ten biggest clonotypes. Sequenced sample: blood. The receptor source for this set is a man aged 55 to 70 in good health.

There are a few counts of this clonotype. The V and J genes are TRBV4-3 and TRBJ2-7; 13 nucleotides match TRBD2. Trimming cost V 0 bases and J 7 bases; bases outside gene matches: 9. This CDR3 spans 17 amino acids. Germline lookup yields CDR1 LGHNA and CDR2 YSLEER. CDR3 loop: CASSQETGTSGNYEQYF. CDR3 sequence (DNA): TGCGCCAGCAGCCAAGAAACCGGGACTAGCGGGAACTATGAGCAGTACTTC.

This clonotype was counted many times. A much larger clone differs from this one at a single base, so this may be a read error. The gene calls are TRBV5-1 and TRBJ2-5, with TRBD1 identical over 9 bases. CDR3 length equals 16 residues. Germline V gene data show CDR1 as SGHRS and CDR2 as YFSETQ. With 0 bases clipped from V and 11 bases from J, the junction kept 14 bases outside the gene matches. CDR3 region: CASSLGSRDRVGEQYF. The CDR3 DNA sequence: TGCGCCAGCAGCTTGGGATCGAGGGACAGGGTCGGTGAGCAGTACTTC.

The J gene is TRBJ1-2, the V gene TRBV20-1; tentative D call: TRBD1 (5 bases). Germline V gene sequence: CDR1 DFQATT, CDR2 SNEGSKA (reference sequence). CDR3 length: 13 residues. The germline V and J ends were trimmed by 5 bases and 3 bases, with 13 bases remaining between them. DNA of the CDR3: TGCAGTGCTGGACAAGGGGTTGACTATGGCTACACCTTC. As protein: CSAGQGVDYGYTF.

This rearrangement joins TRBV20-1 to TRBJ2-3; 9 nucleotides line up with TRBD1. The length of the CDR3 is 13 residues. Germline V CDR1 and CDR2: DFQATT, SNEGSKA (reference sequence). J gave up 4 bases and V 5 bases, and 4 bases lay outside the gene matches. This CDR3 is CSAWTGAADTQYF. CDR3 nucleotides: TGCAGTGCTTGGACAGGGGCGGCAGATACGCAGTATTTT.

This clonotype came up a few times. This chain's CDR3 is CSARKTGGGETQYF. The CDR3 DNA is TGCAGTGCTAGAAAGACAGGGGGCGGGGAGACCCAGTACTTC. The V and J genes are TRBV20-1 and TRBJ2-5; TRBD1 agrees at 10 bases. This CDR3 spans 14 amino acids. CDR1 and CDR2 from the germline V gene are DFQATT and SNEGSKA (reference sequence). Trimming took 2 bases from V and 5 from J; bases not matched to a gene: 5.

The V call is TRBV7-2, the J call TRBJ2-3; TRBD2 is a possible D gene (5 bases). The CDR3 is made up of 13 amino acids. V lost 5 bases, J lost 8 bases, and 14 bases lay in between. Germline CDR1 and CDR2: SGHTA and FQGNSA. CDR3 sequence reads: CASSPAGVVTQYF. CDR3 sequence (DNA): TGTGCCAGCAGCCCAGCCGGGGTGGTTACGCAGTATTTT.

CDR3 loop: CASGTGGIWEQFF. CDR3 DNA sequence: TGTGCCAGCGGAACAGGGGGCATCTGGGAGCAGTTCTTC. The chain joins TRBV2 to TRBJ2-1, with TRBD1 matching over 9 bases. The CDR3 is made up of 13 amino acids. V trimming: 8 bases; J trimming: 10 bases; junction bases outside the gene matches: 9. CDR1 is SNHLY and CDR2 is FYNNEI in the germline V gene.

This clonotype was detected only a few times. This chain joins TRBV5-1 and TRBJ2-5, with TRBD2 matching 8 bases. Germline V gene lookup returns CDR1 SGHRS and CDR2 YFSETQ. The CDR3 has 16 amino acids. J gave up 5 bases and V 3 bases, and 12 bases lay outside the gene matches. The CDR3 protein is CASSSDSGGPRETQYF. CDR3 bases: TGCGCCAGCAGCTCTGACTCGGGGGGGCCGCGGGAGACCCAGTACTTC.

The CDR3 region has the DNA TGTGCCAGCAGCTTAAGCGGCCCGTGGGCCACTAACTATGGCTACACCTTC. Protein product: CASSLSGPWATNYGYTF. The rearrangement uses TRBV7-2 and TRBJ1-2; D is uncertain. The length of the CDR3 is 17 residues. Trimming removed 2 bases at V and 0 bases at J, with 16 bases between. The germline CDR1 and CDR2 sequences are SGHTA and FQGNSA.

This clonotype has a count of ten or more. This chain uses TRBV20-1 with TRBJ2-1; TRBD2 is a possible D gene (5 bases). The germline V gene encodes CDR1 DFQATT and CDR2 SNEGSKA (reference sequence). V lost 3 bases and J 9 bases, leaving 18 bases between the germline ends. This CDR3 has 14 amino acids. CDR3 nucleotides: TGCAGTGCTAGCAGCGGAGGACTCGGTGGTGAGCAGTTCTTC. It specifies CSASSGGLGGEQFF.

The table lists this clonotype with a few counts. The V gene is TRBV14, the J gene TRBJ2-5; 11 bases map to TRBD2. CDR1 is SGHDN and CDR2 is FVKESK in the germline V gene. Trimming at V came to 1 base and at J to 2 bases, leaving 3 bases not matched to a gene. The CDR3 sequence is 16 residues long. The CDR3 coding sequence is TGTGCCAGCAGCCAAGGACTAGCGGGGAGGCAAGAGACCCAGTACTTC. Translated: CASSQGLAGRQETQYF.

The chain links TRBV29-1 to TRBJ2-7; the D is unclear. CDR1 SQVTM and CDR2 ANQGSEA come from the germline V gene. There are 14 residues in the CDR3. Deletions cut 7 bases from V and 3 bases from J, with 19 bases between. CDR3 coding DNA: TGCAGCGCACGGACCGACGACCTCCTCTACGAGCAGTACTTC. Residues: CSARTDDLLYEQYF.

The chain joins TRBV20-1 to TRBJ2-1; D call uncertain. In germline, CDR1 is DFQATT, CDR2 SNEGSKA (reference sequence). Between the trimmed V and J ends, which lost 4 bases and 6 bases, there was a span of 10 bases. CDR3 length equals 12 residues. The CDR3 reads CSATRVGNEQFF. The CDR3, as DNA: TGCAGTGCTACAAGGGTTGGCAATGAGCAGTTCTTC.

This clonotype was detected once. The gene calls are TRBV4-1 and TRBJ2-2, with TRBD2 identical over 9 bases. The CDR3 extends over 17 amino acids. Germline V gene data show CDR1 as MGHRA and CDR2 as YSYEKL. V shed 3 bases, J shed 6 bases, and the junction held 11 bases outside the gene matches. The CDR3 is CASSQQRTSAQSGELFF. DNA for the CDR3: TGCGCCAGCAGCCAGCAAAGGACTAGCGCCCAATCCGGGGAGCTGTTTTTT.

V is TRBV6-5 and J is TRBJ2-5; the match to TRBD2 covers 7 bases. The CDR3 runs to 13 residues. V lost 9 bases to trimming and J lost 4 bases; unmatched junction nucleotides: 8. The germline gives CDR1 MNHEY, CDR2 SVGAGI. The CDR3 DNA follows: TGTGCCAGTGGGAGGGGATCTGGAGAGACCCAGTACTTC. Translation gives CASGRGSGETQYF.

In DNA, the CDR3 is TGCAGCGTTGACGCCGGCACAGATACGCAGTATTTT. This codes for CSVDAGTDTQYF. V gene TRBV29-1 combines with J gene TRBJ2-3; D unclear. The CDR3 contains 12 residues. Trimming stripped 3 bases from V and 1 base from J, with 5 bases between. The germline V gene encodes CDR1 SQVTM and CDR2 ANQGSEA.

This clonotype was seen a handful of times. This chain links TRBV7-9 with TRBJ2-5; weak D call: TRBD2 (6 bases). The CDR3 totals 14 residues. In germline, CDR1 is SEHNR, CDR2 FQNEAQ (reference sequence). V was shortened by 5 bases and J by 1 base, with 11 bases between the two germline ends. The CDR3 coding sequence is TGTGCCAGCAGCCCCGGGAGACTCCAAGAGACCCAGTACTTC. It translates to CASSPGRLQETQYF.

The chain carries TRBV12-3 or TRBV12-4 and TRBJ2-1, with D tentatively TRBD1 or TRBD2 (5 bases each). The CDR3 is made up of 13 amino acids. Trimming stripped 6 bases from V and 9 bases from J, with 15 bases between. The CDR3 sequence is CASSHGGIGEQFF. The CDR3, as DNA: TGTGCCAGCAGCCATGGGGGTATCGGTGAGCAGTTCTTC.

The chain combines TRBV20-1 with TRBJ1-4; maybe TRBD1 (6 bases). The CDR3 has 13 amino acids. Germline CDR1 is DFQATT and CDR2 is SNEGSKA (reference sequence). Trimming stripped 4 bases from V and 4 bases from J, with 10 bases between. The CDR3 spells CSAKGGFNEKLFF. The CDR3, as DNA: TGCAGTGCTAAGGGGGGGTTTAATGAAAAACTGTTTTTT.

This clonotype was counted between two and nine times. J is TRBJ1-2 and V is TRBV5-1; D gene unclear. This CDR3 spans 15 amino acids. Germline loops: CDR1 SGHRS, CDR2 YFSETQ. Trimming took 3 bases from V and 4 from J, leaving 16 bases between them. CDR3 amino acids: CASSSEGVPLYGYTF. The CDR3 DNA sequence: TGCGCCAGCAGCTCGGAGGGAGTTCCCCTCTATGGCTACACCTTC.

The rearrangement links TRBV30 to TRBJ2-7, with TRBD2 identical over 7 bases. J lost 0 bases, V lost 1 base, and 6 bases had no gene match. The length of the CDR3 is 15 residues. Germline V gene data show CDR1 as GTSNPN and CDR2 as SVGIG (reference sequence). The CDR3 DNA is TGTGCCTGGAGTGGGGAGGGGCGCTTCTCCTACGAGCAGTACTTC. As protein: CAWSGEGRFSYEQYF.